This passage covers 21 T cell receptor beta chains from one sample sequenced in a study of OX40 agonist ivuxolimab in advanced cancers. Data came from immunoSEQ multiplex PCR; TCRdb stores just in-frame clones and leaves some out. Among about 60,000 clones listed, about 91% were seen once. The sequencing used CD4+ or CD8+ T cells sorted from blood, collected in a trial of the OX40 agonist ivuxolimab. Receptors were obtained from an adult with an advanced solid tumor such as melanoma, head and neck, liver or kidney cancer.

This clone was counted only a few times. The CDR3, as DNA: TGTGCCAGCAGTCCCGGGACATCCTATGGCTACACCTTC. Its protein is CASSPGTSYGYTF. The rearrangement links TRBV27 to TRBJ1-2; tentatively, D is TRBD1 (6 bases). In germline, CDR1 is MNHEY, CDR2 SMNVEV (reference sequence). V was pared by 5 bases and J by 4 bases, with 11 bases between. This CDR3 comprises 13 residues.

The CDR3 DNA reads as TGTGCCAGCAGCTTAGGTCCTAGCGGATCAGGGGAGCAGTACTTC. As protein: CASSLGPSGSGEQYF. The chain carries TRBV7-9 and TRBJ2-7; 7 bases are a match to TRBD2. This CDR3 is built from 15 residues. Germline CDR1 is SEHNR and CDR2 is FQNEAQ (reference sequence). J lost 7 bases, V lost 1 base, and 10 bases had no gene match.

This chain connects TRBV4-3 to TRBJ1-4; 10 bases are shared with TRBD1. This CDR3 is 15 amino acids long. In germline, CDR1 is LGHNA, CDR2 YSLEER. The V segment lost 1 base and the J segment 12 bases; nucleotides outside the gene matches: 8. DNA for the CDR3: TGCGCCAGCAGCCAAGGACCTGGGACAGGGGATGAACTGTTTTTT. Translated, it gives CASSQGPGTGDELFF.

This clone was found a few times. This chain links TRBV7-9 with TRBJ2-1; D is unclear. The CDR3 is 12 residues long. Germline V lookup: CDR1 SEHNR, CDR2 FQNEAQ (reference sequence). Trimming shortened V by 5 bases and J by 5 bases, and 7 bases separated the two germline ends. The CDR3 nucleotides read TGTGCCAGCAGCATCATTAACAATGAGCAGTTCTTC. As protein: CASSIINNEQFF.

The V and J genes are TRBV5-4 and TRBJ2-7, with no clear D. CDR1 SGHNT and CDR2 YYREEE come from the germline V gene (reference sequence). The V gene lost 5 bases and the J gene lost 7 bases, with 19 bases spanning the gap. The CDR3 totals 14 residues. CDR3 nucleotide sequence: TGTGCCAGCAGGAACGGCCTAGGGATGGGTGAGCAGTACGTC. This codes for CASRNGLGMGEQYV.

The CDR3 spells CASSTWGMSNQPQHF. The CDR3, as DNA: TGTGCCAGTAGTACCTGGGGGATGAGCAATCAGCCCCAGCATTTT. The chain couples TRBV19 to TRBJ1-5; TRBD1 is a possible D gene (5 bases). Germline loops: CDR1 LNHDA, CDR2 SQIVND (reference sequence). The CDR3 length is 15 residues. Trimming took 4 bases from V and 1 from J, leaving 11 bases between them. Full variable domain (missing parts from reference TRBV19 and TRBJ1-5): DGGITQSPKYLFRKEGQNVTLSCEQNLNHDAMYWYRQDPGQGLRLIYYSQIVNDFQKGDIAEGYSVSREKKESFPLTVTSAQKNPTAFYLCASSTWGMSNQPQHFGDGTRLSIL.

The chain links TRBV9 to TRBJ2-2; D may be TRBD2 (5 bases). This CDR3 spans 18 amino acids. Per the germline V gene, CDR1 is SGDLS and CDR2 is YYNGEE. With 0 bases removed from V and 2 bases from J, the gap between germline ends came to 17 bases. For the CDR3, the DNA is TGTGCCAGCAGCGTAGACAGAACGGGAAAGGTTAACACCGGGGAGCTGTTTTTT. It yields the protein CASSVDRTGKVNTGELFF. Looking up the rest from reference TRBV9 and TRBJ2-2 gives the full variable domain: DSGVTQTPKHLITATGQRVTLRCSPRSGDLSVYWYQQSLDQGLQFLIQYYNGEERAKGNILERFSAQQFPDLHSELNLSSLELGDSALYFCASSVDRTGKVNTGELFFGEGSRLTVL.

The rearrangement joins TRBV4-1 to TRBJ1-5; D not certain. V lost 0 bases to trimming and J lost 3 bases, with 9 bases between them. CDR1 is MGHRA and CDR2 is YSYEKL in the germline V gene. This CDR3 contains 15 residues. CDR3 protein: CASSQDRSLNQPQHF. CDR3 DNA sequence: TGCGCCAGCAGCCAAGATCGAAGCCTCAATCAGCCCCAGCATTTT.

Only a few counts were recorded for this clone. The CDR3 nucleotides read TGTGCCAGCCGTGTTGGGACAGGGGGACAGCCCCAGCATTTT. Its protein is CASRVGTGGQPQHF. The V call is TRBV27, the J call TRBJ1-5, with TRBD1 matching over 11 bases. This CDR3 has 14 amino acids. Germline V gene sequence: CDR1 MNHEY, CDR2 SMNVEV (reference sequence). V lost 8 bases, J lost 7 bases, and 7 bases stayed unmatched.

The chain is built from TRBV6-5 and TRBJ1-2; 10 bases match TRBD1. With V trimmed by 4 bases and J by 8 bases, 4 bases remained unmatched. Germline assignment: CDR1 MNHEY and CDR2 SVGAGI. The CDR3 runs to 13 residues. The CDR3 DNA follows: TGTGCCAGCAGTTGGGGACAGGGGATCGGCTACACCTTC. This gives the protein CASSWGQGIGYTF.

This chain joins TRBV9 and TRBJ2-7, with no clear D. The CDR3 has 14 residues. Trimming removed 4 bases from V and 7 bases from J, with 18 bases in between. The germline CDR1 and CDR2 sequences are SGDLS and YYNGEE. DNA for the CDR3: TGTGCCAGCAGCACATCAGGCCTGGATGGGGAGCAGTACTTC. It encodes CASSTSGLDGEQYF.

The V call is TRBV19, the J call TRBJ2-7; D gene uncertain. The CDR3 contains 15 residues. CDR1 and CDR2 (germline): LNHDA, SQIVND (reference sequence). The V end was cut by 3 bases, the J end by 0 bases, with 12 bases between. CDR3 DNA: TGTGCCAGTAGTATGGAGTTTTTGGGCTCCTACGAGCAGTACTTC. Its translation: CASSMEFLGSYEQYF.

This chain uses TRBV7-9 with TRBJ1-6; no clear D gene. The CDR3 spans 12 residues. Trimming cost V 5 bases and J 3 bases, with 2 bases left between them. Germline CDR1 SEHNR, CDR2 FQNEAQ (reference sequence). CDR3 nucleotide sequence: TGTGCCAGCAGCAGCTATAATTCACCCCTCCACTTT. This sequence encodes CASSSYNSPLHF.

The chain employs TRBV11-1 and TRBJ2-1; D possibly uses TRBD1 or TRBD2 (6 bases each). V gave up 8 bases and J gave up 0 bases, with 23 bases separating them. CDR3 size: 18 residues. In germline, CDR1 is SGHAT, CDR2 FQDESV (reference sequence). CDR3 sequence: CASGGLPLVWSSYNEQFF. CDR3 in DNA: TGTGCCAGCGGGGGGCTTCCCCTGGTGTGGAGCTCCTACAATGAGCAGTTCTTC.

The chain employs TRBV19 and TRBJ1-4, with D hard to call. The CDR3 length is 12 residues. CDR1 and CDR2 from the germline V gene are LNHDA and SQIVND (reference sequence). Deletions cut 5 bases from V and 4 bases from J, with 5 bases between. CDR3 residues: CASSRSNEKLFF. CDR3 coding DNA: TGTGCCAGTAGTCGCAGTAATGAAAAACTGTTTTTT.

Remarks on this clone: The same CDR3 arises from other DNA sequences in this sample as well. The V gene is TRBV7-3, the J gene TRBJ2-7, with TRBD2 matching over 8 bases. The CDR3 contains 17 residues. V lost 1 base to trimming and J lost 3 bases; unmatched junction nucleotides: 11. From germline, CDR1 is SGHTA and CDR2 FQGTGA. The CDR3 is CASSLMGRGAGNYEQYF. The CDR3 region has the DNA TGTGCCAGCAGCTTAATGGGGCGGGGGGCCGGTAACTACGAGCAGTACTTC.

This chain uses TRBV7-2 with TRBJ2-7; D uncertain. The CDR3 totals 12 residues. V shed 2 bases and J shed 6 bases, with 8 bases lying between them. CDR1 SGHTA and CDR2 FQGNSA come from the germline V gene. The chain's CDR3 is CASSLPLGEQYV. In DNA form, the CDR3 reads TGTGCCAGCAGCTTACCCCTTGGCGAGCAGTACGTC.

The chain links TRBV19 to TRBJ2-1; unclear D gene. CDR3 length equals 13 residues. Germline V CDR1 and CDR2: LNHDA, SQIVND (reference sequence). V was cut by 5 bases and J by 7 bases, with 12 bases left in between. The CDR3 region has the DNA TGTGCCAGTAGTCCCTCACTTTGGAATGAGCAGTTCTTC. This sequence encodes CASSPSLWNEQFF.

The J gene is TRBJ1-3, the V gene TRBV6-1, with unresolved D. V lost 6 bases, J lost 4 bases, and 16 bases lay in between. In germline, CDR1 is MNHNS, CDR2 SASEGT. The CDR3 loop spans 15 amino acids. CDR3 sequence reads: CASSPGVGTGNTIYF. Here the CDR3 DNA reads TGTGCCAGCAGCCCCGGGGTCGGAACGGGAAACACCATATATTTT.

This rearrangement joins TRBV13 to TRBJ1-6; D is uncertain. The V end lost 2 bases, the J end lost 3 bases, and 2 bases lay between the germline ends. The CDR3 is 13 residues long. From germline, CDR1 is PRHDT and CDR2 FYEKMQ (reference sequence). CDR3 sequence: CASSLSYNSPLHF. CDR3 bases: TGTGCCAGCAGCTTAAGCTATAATTCACCCCTCCACTTT.

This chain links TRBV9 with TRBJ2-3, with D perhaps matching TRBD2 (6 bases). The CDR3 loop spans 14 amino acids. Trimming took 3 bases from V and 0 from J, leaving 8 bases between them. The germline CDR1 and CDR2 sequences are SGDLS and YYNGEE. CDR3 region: CASSAGGSTDTQYF. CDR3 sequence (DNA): TGTGCCAGCAGCGCCGGGGGTAGCACAGATACGCAGTATTTT.